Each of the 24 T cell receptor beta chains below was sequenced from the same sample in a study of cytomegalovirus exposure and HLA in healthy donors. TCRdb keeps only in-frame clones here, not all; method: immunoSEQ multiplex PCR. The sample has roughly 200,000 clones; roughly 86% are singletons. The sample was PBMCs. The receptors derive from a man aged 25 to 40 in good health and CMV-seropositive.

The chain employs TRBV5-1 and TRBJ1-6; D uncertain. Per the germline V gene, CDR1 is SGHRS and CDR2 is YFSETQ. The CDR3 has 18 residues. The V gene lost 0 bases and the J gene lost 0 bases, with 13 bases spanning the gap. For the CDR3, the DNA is TGCGCCAGCAGCTTGGACGGCAGCGCCCGCTCCTATAATTCACCCCTCCACTTT. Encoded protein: CASSLDGSARSYNSPLHF.

The CDR3 DNA reads as TGTGCCAGCAGCTTAAAGGGCCGCGGCTTCTCCTACAATGAGCAGTTCTTC. This sequence encodes CASSLKGRGFSYNEQFF. The chain is built from TRBV11-2 and TRBJ2-1; D is unclear. V was clipped by 2 bases and J by 0 bases, with 14 bases between them. Germline V gene lookup returns CDR1 SGHAT and CDR2 FQNNGV. CDR3 size: 17 residues.

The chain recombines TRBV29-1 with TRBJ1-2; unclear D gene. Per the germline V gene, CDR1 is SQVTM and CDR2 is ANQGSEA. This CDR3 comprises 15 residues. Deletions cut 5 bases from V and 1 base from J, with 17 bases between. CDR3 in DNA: TGCAGCGTTCCTAAAGGAGTTGGCGTTAACTATGGCTACACCTTC. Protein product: CSVPKGVGVNYGYTF. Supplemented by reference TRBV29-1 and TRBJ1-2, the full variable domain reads SAVISQKPSRDICQRGTSLTIQCQVDSQVTMMFWYRQQPGQSLTLIATANQGSEATYESGFVIDKFPISRPNLTFSTLTVSNMSPEDSSIYLCSVPKGVGVNYGYTFGSGTRLTVV.

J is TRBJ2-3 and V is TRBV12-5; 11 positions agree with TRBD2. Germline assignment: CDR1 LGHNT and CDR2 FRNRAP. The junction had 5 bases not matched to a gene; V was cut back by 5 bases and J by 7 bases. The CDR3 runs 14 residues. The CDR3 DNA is TGTGCTAGTGGTACTAGCGGGAGCTTAAATACGCAGTATTTT. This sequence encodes CASGTSGSLNTQYF. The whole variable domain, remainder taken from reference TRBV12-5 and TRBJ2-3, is DARVTQTPRHKVTEMGQEVTMRCQPILGHNTVFWYRQTMMQGLELLAYFRNRAPLDDSGMPKDRFSAEMPDATLATLKIQPSEPRDSAVYFCASGTSGSLNTQYFGPGTRLTVL.

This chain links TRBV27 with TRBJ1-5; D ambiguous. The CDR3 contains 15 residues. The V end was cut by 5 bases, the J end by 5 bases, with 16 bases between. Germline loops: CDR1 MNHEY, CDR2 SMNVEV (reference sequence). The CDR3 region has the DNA TGTGCCAGCAGTCTCGCTGGCGACATTCATCAGCCCCAGCATTTT. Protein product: CASSLAGDIHQPQHF.

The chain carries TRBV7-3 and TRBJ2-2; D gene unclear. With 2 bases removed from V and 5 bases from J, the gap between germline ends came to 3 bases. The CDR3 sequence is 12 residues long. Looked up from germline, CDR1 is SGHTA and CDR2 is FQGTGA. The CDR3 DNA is TGTGCCAGCAGCTTAGGAACCGGGGAGCTGTTTTTT. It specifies CASSLGTGELFF.

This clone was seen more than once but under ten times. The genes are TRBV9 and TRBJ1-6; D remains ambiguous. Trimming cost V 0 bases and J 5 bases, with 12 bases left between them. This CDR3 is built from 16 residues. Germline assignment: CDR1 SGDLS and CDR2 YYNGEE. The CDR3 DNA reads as TGTGCCAGCAGCGTAGGTCCCCAGAAGAATAATTCACCCCTCCACTTT. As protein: CASSVGPQKNNSPLHF.

CDR3 amino acids: CASSRGPPPFNEQFF. DNA of the CDR3: TGTGCCAGCAGCAGGGGCCCTCCACCTTTCAATGAGCAGTTCTTC. This sequence joins TRBV2 and TRBJ2-1, with D possibly TRBD1 on 6 matching bases. This CDR3 contains 15 residues. Germline CDR1 and CDR2: SNHLY and FYNNEI. Trimming removed 6 bases from V and 6 bases from J, with 18 bases in between.

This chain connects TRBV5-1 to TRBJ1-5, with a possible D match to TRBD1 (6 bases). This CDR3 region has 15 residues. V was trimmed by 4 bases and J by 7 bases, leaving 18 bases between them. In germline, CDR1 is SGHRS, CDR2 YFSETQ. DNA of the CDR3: TGCGCCAGCAGCCCTGGGGGGCAGGGGTACCAGCCCCAGCATTTT. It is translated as CASSPGGQGYQPQHF. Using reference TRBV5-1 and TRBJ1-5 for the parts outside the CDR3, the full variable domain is KAGVTQTPRYLIKTRGQQVTLSCSPISGHRSVSWYQQTPGQGLQFLFEYFSETQRNKGNFPGRFSGRQFSNSRSEMNVSTLELGDSALYLCASSPGGQGYQPQHFGDGTRLSIL.

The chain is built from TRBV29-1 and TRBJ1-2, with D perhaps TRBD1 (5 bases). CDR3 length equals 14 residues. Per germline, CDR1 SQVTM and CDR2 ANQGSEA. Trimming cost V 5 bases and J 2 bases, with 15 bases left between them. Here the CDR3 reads CSVPPRGANYGYTF. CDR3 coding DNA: TGCAGCGTTCCCCCTCGAGGGGCGAACTATGGCTACACCTTC. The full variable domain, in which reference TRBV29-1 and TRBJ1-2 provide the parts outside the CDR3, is SAVISQKPSRDICQRGTSLTIQCQVDSQVTMMFWYRQQPGQSLTLIATANQGSEATYESGFVIDKFPISRPNLTFSTLTVSNMSPEDSSIYLCSVPPRGANYGYTFGSGTRLTVV.

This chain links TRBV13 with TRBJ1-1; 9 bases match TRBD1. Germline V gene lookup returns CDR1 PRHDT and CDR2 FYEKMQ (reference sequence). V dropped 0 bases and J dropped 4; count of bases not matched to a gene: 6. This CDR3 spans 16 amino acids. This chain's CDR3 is CASSLGFQTGGTEAFF. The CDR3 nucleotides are TGTGCCAGCAGCTTAGGATTCCAGACAGGGGGCACTGAAGCTTTCTTT.

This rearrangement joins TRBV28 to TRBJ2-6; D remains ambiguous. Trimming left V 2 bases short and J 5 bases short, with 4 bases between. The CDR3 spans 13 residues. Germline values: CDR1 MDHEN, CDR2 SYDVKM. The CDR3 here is CASSLGRANVLTF. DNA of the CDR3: TGTGCCAGCAGTTTAGGGAGGGCCAACGTCCTGACTTTC.

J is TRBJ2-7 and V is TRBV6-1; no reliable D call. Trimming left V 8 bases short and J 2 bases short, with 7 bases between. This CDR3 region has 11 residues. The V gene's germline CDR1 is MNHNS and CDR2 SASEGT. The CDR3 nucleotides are TGTGCCAGCCAAGTCGCCTACGAGCAGTACTTC. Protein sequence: CASQVAYEQYF.

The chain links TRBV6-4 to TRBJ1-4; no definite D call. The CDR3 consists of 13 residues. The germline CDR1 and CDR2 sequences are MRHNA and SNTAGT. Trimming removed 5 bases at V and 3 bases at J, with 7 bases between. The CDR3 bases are TGTGCCAGCAGTATGGTAGCTAATGAAAAACTGTTTTTT. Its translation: CASSMVANEKLFF.

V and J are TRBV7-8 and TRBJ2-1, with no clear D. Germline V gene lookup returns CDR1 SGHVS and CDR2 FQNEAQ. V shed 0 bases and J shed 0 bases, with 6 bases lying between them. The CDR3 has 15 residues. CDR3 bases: TGTGCCAGCAGCTTAGCCTATAACTCCTACAATGAGCAGTTCTTC. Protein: CASSLAYNSYNEQFF.

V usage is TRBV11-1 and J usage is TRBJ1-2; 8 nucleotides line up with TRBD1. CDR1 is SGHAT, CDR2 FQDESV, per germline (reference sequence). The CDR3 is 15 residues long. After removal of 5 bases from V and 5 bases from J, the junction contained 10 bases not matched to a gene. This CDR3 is CASSPGQGRFYGYTF. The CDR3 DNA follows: TGTGCCAGCAGCCCTGGACAGGGAAGATTTTATGGCTACACCTTC.

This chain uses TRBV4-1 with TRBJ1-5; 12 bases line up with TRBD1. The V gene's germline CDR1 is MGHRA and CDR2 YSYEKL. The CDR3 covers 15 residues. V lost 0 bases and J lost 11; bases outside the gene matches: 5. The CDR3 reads CASSQDRDRGLAQHF. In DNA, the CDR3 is TGCGCCAGCAGCCAAGACCGGGACAGGGGGCTGGCCCAGCATTTT.

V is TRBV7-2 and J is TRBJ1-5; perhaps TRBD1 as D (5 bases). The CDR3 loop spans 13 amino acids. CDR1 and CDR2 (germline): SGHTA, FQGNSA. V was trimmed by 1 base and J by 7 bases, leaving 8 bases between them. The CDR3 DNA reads TGTGCCAGCAGCTTAGGCAGGGACCAGCCCCAGCATTTT. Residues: CASSLGRDQPQHF.

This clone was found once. CDR3 coding DNA: TGTGCCTGGACCCGACCGGGACTATTTCGCGAGCAGTACTTC. Amino acid sequence: CAWTRPGLFREQYF. The chain joins TRBV30 to TRBJ2-7, with 7 positions matching TRBD2. The V gene's germline CDR1 is GTSNPN and CDR2 SVGIG (reference sequence). V lost 4 bases, J lost 6 bases, and 12 bases stayed unmatched. The CDR3 runs to 14 residues. Supplemented by reference TRBV30 and TRBJ2-7, the full variable domain reads SQTIHQWPATLVQPVGSPLSLECTVEGTSNPNLYWYRQAAGRGLQLLFYSVGIGQISSEVPQNLSASRPQDRQFILSSKKLLLSDSGFYLCAWTRPGLFREQYFGPGTRLTVT.

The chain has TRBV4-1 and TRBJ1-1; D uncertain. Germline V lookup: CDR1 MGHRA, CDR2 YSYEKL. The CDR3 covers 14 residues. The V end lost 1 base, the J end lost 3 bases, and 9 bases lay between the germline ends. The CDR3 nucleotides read TGCGCCAGCAGCCAAGTGGGGTTGGACACTGAAGCTTTCTTT. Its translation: CASSQVGLDTEAFF.

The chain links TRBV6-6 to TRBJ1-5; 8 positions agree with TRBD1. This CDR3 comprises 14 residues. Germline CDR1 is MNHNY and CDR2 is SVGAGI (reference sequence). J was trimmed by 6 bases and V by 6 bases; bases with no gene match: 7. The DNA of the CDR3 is TGTGCCAGCAGACTGACAGGGGAGGGTCAGCCCCAGCATTTT. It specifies CASRLTGEGQPQHF.

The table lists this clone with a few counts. The CDR3 DNA reads as TGTGCCAGCAGCTCAGAGCAGGGGCCTAGGGGTCACGAGCAGTACTTC. Translated, it gives CASSSEQGPRGHEQYF. The J gene is TRBJ2-7, the V gene TRBV7-3, with D possibly TRBD1 on 6 matching bases. The CDR3 contains 16 residues. CDR1 and CDR2 from the germline V gene are SGHTA and FQGTGA. V was cut by 4 bases and J by 5 bases, with 21 bases left in between. The variable domain in full, completed from reference TRBV7-3 and TRBJ2-7, reads GAGVSQTPSNKVTEKGKYVELRCDPISGHTALYWYRQSLGQGPEFLIYFQGTGAADDSGLPNDRFFAVRPEGSVSTLKIQRTERGDSAVYLCASSSEQGPRGHEQYFGPGTRLTVT.

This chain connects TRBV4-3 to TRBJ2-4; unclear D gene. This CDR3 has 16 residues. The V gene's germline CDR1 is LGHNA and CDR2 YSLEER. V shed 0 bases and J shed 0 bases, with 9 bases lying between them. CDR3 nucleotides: TGCGCCAGCAGCCAAGACAGAAGTGCAGCCAAAAACATTCAGTACTTC. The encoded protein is CASSQDRSAAKNIQYF.

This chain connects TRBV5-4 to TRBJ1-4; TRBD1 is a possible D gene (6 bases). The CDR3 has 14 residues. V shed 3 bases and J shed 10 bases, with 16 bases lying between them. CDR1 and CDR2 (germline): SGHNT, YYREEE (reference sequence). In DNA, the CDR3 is TGTGCCAGCAGCTCCGGGACACCGGAGGGAAAACTGTTTTTT. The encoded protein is CASSSGTPEGKLFF.